A single sample is the source of the 21 T cell receptor beta chains below, sequenced in a study of T cell responses to AZD1222 COVID-19 vaccine. Assay: immunoSEQ multiplex PCR; the TCRdb copy retains only in-frame clones and omits some. Among some 85,000 clones, about 85% were seen once, and the ten largest hold roughly a quarter. The sample in question was peripheral blood, obtained on day 0 of AZD1222 vaccination. The receptors were gathered from an adult in good health.

The chain carries TRBV7-8 and TRBJ2-3; TRBD1 aligns across 11 bases. The CDR3 loop spans 16 amino acids. Germline assignment: CDR1 SGHVS and CDR2 FQNEAQ. V dropped 0 bases and J dropped 8; count of bases not matched to a gene: 7. This CDR3 is CASSLAGGQGVATQYF. CDR3 nucleotide sequence: TGTGCCAGCAGCTTAGCGGGGGGACAGGGGGTAGCTACGCAGTATTTT.

This clone was detected once. The genes are TRBV19 and TRBJ1-5; D is unresolved. Germline V gene sequence: CDR1 LNHDA, CDR2 SQIVND (reference sequence). Trimming left V 7 bases short and J 6 bases short, with 13 bases between. The CDR3 contains 13 residues. For the CDR3, the DNA is TGTGCCAGTATACACGGGGAGGGTCAGCCCCAGCATTTT. Its translation is CASIHGEGQPQHF.

V usage is TRBV10-3 and J usage is TRBJ1-2; D is undetermined. Germline V lookup: CDR1 ENHRY, CDR2 SYGVKD. Between the trimmed V and J ends, which lost 1 base and 4 bases, there was a span of 10 bases. The CDR3 contains 14 residues. In DNA form, the CDR3 reads TGTGCCATCAGTGAGTTGCCGGAAATCTATGGCTACACCTTC. Its translation: CAISELPEIYGYTF.

The V gene is TRBV5-1, the J gene TRBJ2-5; D gene unclear. V was pared by 2 bases and J by 5 bases, with 13 bases between. CDR3 length: 14 amino acids. From germline, CDR1 is SGHRS and CDR2 YFSETQ. CDR3 residues: CASSFIPGGETQYF. CDR3 nucleotides: TGCGCCAGCAGCTTTATTCCGGGTGGGGAGACCCAGTACTTC.

The gene calls are TRBV11-3 and TRBJ2-1; D is unclear. The CDR3 has 16 residues. Germline V gives CDR1 SGHNT, CDR2 YENEEA. The germline V and J ends were trimmed by 1 base and 5 bases, with 15 bases remaining between them. The DNA for the CDR3 is TGTGCCAGCAGCTTAGGGTTTTCACGCATCGACAATGAGCAGTTCTTC. Amino acids: CASSLGFSRIDNEQFF.

The chain recombines TRBV28 with TRBJ2-6; possibly TRBD1 or TRBD2 for D (5 bases each). With 5 bases removed from V and 0 bases from J, the gap between germline ends came to 20 bases. Germline V gene lookup returns CDR1 MDHEN and CDR2 SYDVKM. CDR3 length: 19 amino acids. The CDR3 DNA follows: TGTGCCAGCAGTCAAGGGACCTCCATCCTATTCTCTGGGGCCAACGTCCTGACTTTC. Protein sequence: CASSQGTSILFSGANVLTF.

The chain joins TRBV15 to TRBJ1-1; D perhaps matches TRBD1 (5 bases). The CDR3 spans 16 residues. V lost 5 bases, J lost 6 bases, and 22 bases lay in between. Germline lookup yields CDR1 LNHNV and CDR2 YYDKDF (reference sequence). CDR3 nucleotides: TGTGCCACCAGCCGGACTCTACAGGTTACGGAGGCTGAAGCTTTCTTT. Translation: CATSRTLQVTEAEAFF.

This chain joins TRBV7-9 and TRBJ1-1, with D unresolved. The CDR3 totals 12 residues. The ends were cut back, 1 base at V and 11 bases at J, with 11 bases in the middle. Germline V lookup: CDR1 SEHNR, CDR2 FQNEAQ (reference sequence). The CDR3 DNA follows: TGTGCCAGCAGCTTAGTAGGGTTGGGGGCTTTCTTT. This gives the protein CASSLVGLGAFF.

This clone appeared once. The chain's CDR3 is CASSIGGMAYEQYF. The CDR3 coding sequence is TGTGCCAGTAGTATCGGCGGGATGGCCTACGAGCAGTACTTC. This chain connects TRBV19 to TRBJ2-7, with D possibly TRBD2 on 6 matching bases. Germline CDR1 reads LNHDA; CDR2 reads SQIVND (reference sequence). This CDR3 region has 14 residues. The germline V and J ends were trimmed by 3 bases and 2 bases, with 11 bases remaining between them.

The chain uses TRBV24-1 and TRBJ2-3, with D uncertain. Germline V CDR1 and CDR2: KGHDR, SFDVKD. The CDR3 has 13 amino acids. V lost 9 bases and J 1 base, leaving 10 bases between the germline ends. CDR3 DNA: TGTGCCACCCGCAGGAGCGGCACAGATACGCAGTATTTT. Its translation is CATRRSGTDTQYF.

V is TRBV19 and J is TRBJ1-1, with TRBD1 identical over 8 bases. CDR3 length: 13 residues. Per germline, CDR1 LNHDA and CDR2 SQIVND (reference sequence). J lost 3 bases, V lost 6 bases, and 3 bases had no gene match. The CDR3 sequence: CASSLQGDTEAFF. Here the CDR3 DNA reads TGTGCCAGTAGCTTACAGGGGGACACTGAAGCTTTCTTT.

The gene calls are TRBV10-3 and TRBJ1-2; D ambiguous. The CDR3 is made up of 13 amino acids. CDR1 and CDR2 from the germline V gene are ENHRY and SYGVKD. V shed 3 bases and J shed 4 bases, with 9 bases lying between them. CDR3 residues: CAISDPQSYGYTF. CDR3 sequence (DNA): TGTGCCATCAGTGACCCCCAAAGCTATGGCTACACCTTC.

The rearrangement uses TRBV5-1 and TRBJ2-1; 7 bases agree with TRBD2. Germline V lookup: CDR1 SGHRS, CDR2 YFSETQ. V trimming: 0 bases; J trimming: 8 bases; junction bases outside the gene matches: 5. This CDR3 contains 14 residues. In DNA form, the CDR3 reads TGCGCCAGCAGCTTGGAGAGGGCGGGGGATGAGCAGTTCTTC. Translating gives CASSLERAGDEQFF.

The rearrangement joins TRBV20-1 to TRBJ2-1; the D is unclear. The V gene's germline CDR1 is DFQATT and CDR2 SNEGSKA (reference sequence). With 2 bases removed from V and 2 bases from J, the gap between germline ends came to 1 base. The CDR3 is made up of 11 amino acids. CDR3 in amino acids: CSARPYNEQFF. CDR3 bases: TGCAGTGCTAGACCCTACAATGAGCAGTTCTTC.

This clone has only one observation. The chain combines TRBV3-1 (or the pseudogene TRBV3-2) with TRBJ2-2; D is ambiguous. V was pared by 1 base and J by 5 bases, with 5 bases between. Germline V gene lookup returns CDR1 LGHDT and CDR2 YNNKEL (reference sequence). The CDR3 length is 13 residues. This CDR3 is CASSQVRTGELFF. CDR3 sequence (DNA): TGTGCCAGCAGCCAAGTGCGAACCGGGGAGCTGTTTTTT.

The chain is built from TRBV5-1 and TRBJ2-1; D may be TRBD1 (5 bases). The CDR3 covers 14 residues. Germline lookup yields CDR1 SGHRS and CDR2 YFSETQ. V lost 0 bases and J lost 5, with 9 bases in between. The chain's CDR3 is CASSLEGNDNEQFF. In DNA, the CDR3 is TGCGCCAGCAGCTTGGAGGGGAACGACAATGAGCAGTTCTTC.

In this sample, this clone turned up once. This chain uses TRBV11-3 with TRBJ2-2, with D tentatively TRBD1 or TRBD2 (5 bases each). Germline V gives CDR1 SGHNT, CDR2 YENEEA. The CDR3 is 16 residues long. V lost 4 bases to trimming and J lost 3 bases, with 15 bases between them. The CDR3 sequence: CASSWGRSSDTGELFF. The CDR3 DNA is TGTGCCAGCAGCTGGGGACGGTCGTCGGACACCGGGGAGCTGTTTTTT.

CDR3 nucleotide sequence: TGTGCCAGCAGTCAATTTGCAGCGGGCCCTGGGGGCTACACCTTC. It is translated as CASSQFAAGPGGYTF. The chain links TRBV28 to TRBJ1-2; D is uncertain. The CDR3 totals 15 residues. Germline CDR1 reads MDHEN; CDR2 reads SYDVKM. V gave up 5 bases and J gave up 8 bases, with 21 bases separating them.

The table lists this clone with a few counts. V is TRBV7-9 and J is TRBJ2-2; perhaps TRBD2 as D (6 bases). This CDR3 contains 14 residues. V lost 5 bases and J 4 bases, leaving 11 bases between the germline ends. Germline values: CDR1 SEHNR, CDR2 FQNEAQ (reference sequence). The CDR3 nucleotides are TGTGCCAGCAGCCAGACTAGAGGCACCGGGGAGCTGTTTTTT. This gives the protein CASSQTRGTGELFF. Based on the CDR3 plus reference TRBV7-9 and TRBJ2-2, the full variable domain is DTGVSQNPRHKITKRGQNVTFRCDPISEHNRLYWYRQTLGQGPEFLTYFQNEAQLEKSRLLSDRFSAERPKGSFSTLEIQRTEQGDSAMYLCASSQTRGTGELFFGEGSRLTVL.

The rearrangement uses TRBV7-2 and TRBJ1-2; D is perhaps TRBD1 (6 bases). In germline, CDR1 is SGHTA, CDR2 FQGNSA. The CDR3 spans 15 residues. V lost 4 bases and J lost 8, with 20 bases in between. The CDR3 spells CASSSGGAESRGYTF. DNA of the CDR3: TGTGCCAGCAGCTCGGGGGGCGCGGAATCGAGGGGCTACACCTTC.

The genes are TRBV5-6 and TRBJ2-1; 10 bases map to TRBD1. V gave up 3 bases and J gave up 7 bases; unmatched junction bases: 4. Germline CDR1 reads SGHDT; CDR2 reads YYEEEE. This CDR3 has 14 amino acids. This chain's CDR3 is CASSSTGGWNEQFF. In DNA, the CDR3 is TGTGCCAGCAGCTCGACAGGGGGCTGGAATGAGCAGTTCTTC.